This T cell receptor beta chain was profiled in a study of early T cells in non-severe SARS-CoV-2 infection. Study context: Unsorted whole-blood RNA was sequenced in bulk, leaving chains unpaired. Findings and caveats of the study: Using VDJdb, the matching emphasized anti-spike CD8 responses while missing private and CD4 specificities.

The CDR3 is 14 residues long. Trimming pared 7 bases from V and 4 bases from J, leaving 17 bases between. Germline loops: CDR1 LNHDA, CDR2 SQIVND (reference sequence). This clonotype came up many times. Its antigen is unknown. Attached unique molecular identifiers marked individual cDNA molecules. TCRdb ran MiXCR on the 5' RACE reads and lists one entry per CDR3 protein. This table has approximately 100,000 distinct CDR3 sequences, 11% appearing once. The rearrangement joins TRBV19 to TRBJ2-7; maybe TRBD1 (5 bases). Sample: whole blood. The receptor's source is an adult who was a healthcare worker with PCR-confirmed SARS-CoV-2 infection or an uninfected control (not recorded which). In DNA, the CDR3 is TGTGCCAGTATCAAGGGGCATCCAATATACGAGCAGTACTTC. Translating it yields CASIKGHPIYEQYF.